The 14 T cell receptor beta chains given below trace back to one sample, sequenced in a study of response to subunit inactivated influenza vaccine (dated by TCRdb to 2017 to 2018). To prepare the library, RT-PCR was applied. TCRdb records Illumina HiSeq 2500 as the sequencer. TCRdb cleaned the public reads at Q25 with fastp, built clones with MiXCR and kept in-frame beta chains. Under each unique CDR3 protein, matching rows form one entry showing the most common genes and DNA. The sample yields under 550,000 distinct CDR3 sequences; approximately 7.7% were counted once. 10% to 15% of the sample lies in the top ten. Source: PBMCs from blood, taken roughly 24 months after vaccination. The receptors stem from a man aged 45-69 years who received an inactivated influenza vaccine. Donor details come from another sample of the same person, matched by shared clones.

This clonotype has ten or more counts. The gene calls are TRBV20-1 and TRBJ2-3; 11 bases line up with TRBD2. This CDR3 is built from 17 residues. From germline, CDR1 is DFQATT and CDR2 SNEGSKA (reference sequence). The trim removed 1 base at V and 5 bases at J, leaving 11 bases unmatched. CDR3: CSARAGNSGRALDTQYF. CDR3 nucleotide sequence: TGCAGTGCTAGAGCCGGAAATAGCGGGAGGGCGCTAGATACGCAGTATTTT.

This clonotype was observed at least ten times. The chain joins TRBV20-1 to TRBJ2-7; tentative D call: TRBD1 (5 bases). CDR3 length: 14 amino acids. The V gene's germline CDR1 is DFQATT and CDR2 SNEGSKA (reference sequence). The V end was cut by 1 base, the J end by 4 bases, with 14 bases between. The CDR3 DNA sequence: TGCAGTGCTAGAGTTGACTCCAAGGGGTACGAGCAGTACTTC. Translation gives CSARVDSKGYEQYF.

This chain uses TRBV23-1 with TRBJ2-5; 13 bases are a match to TRBD2. TRBV23-1 has ORF status, its function being uncertain. This CDR3 has 19 amino acids. J was trimmed by 2 bases and V by 3 bases; bases with no gene match: 12. The CDR3 DNA follows: TGCGCCAGCAGTCATTCCGGGACTAGCGGGAAAAGTCCACAAGAGACCCAGTACTTC. It encodes CASSHSGTSGKSPQETQYF.

The chain combines TRBV5-1 with TRBJ2-3, with D possibly being TRBD1 or TRBD2 (5 bases each). The germline V gene has CDR1 SGHRS and CDR2 YFSETQ. The CDR3 consists of 15 residues. With 2 bases removed from V and 2 bases from J, the gap between germline ends came to 12 bases. CDR3 nucleotides: TGCGCCAGCAGCTTAACGGGACCATACACAGATACGCAGTATTTT. Encoded protein: CASSLTGPYTDTQYF.

This clonotype appeared many times. CDR3 residues: CASRKLSGRSTDTQYF. The CDR3 DNA reads as TGTGCCAGCAGGAAGCTTAGCGGGAGGAGCACAGATACGCAGTATTTT. V and J are TRBV6-1 and TRBJ2-3; 10 positions match TRBD2. The ends lost 6 bases at V and 0 bases at J; junction bases unmatched: 6. The CDR3 is made up of 16 amino acids. Germline V gene data show CDR1 as MNHNS and CDR2 as SASEGT.

This clonotype came up a few times. The chain links TRBV12-3 or TRBV12-4 to TRBJ2-1, with D possibly TRBD2 on 7 matching bases. The V end lost 2 bases, the J end lost 8 bases, and 13 bases lay between the germline ends. This CDR3 spans 14 amino acids. CDR3 coding DNA: TGTGCCAGCAGTTTAAGGGGGGGGGCCCATGAGCAGTTCTTC. Its translation: CASSLRGGAHEQFF.

The chain employs TRBV6-2 or TRBV6-3 and TRBJ2-7; the D is unclear. V was shortened by 8 bases and J by 6 bases, with 23 bases between the two germline ends. The CDR3 covers 15 residues. Per the germline V gene, CDR1 is MNHEY and CDR2 is SVGEGT. DNA of the CDR3: TGTGCCAGCCGCCCCGTTTTGAATCTTAGGACCGAGCAGTACTTC. It yields the protein CASRPVLNLRTEQYF.

This clonotype was detected many times. The chain employs TRBV11-2 and TRBJ1-2, with TRBD1 as a possible D gene (6 bases). Germline lookup yields CDR1 SGHAT and CDR2 FQNNGV. The CDR3 loop spans 15 amino acids. Trimming removed 6 bases at V and 4 bases at J, with 18 bases between. The chain's CDR3 is CASRSPGGLVYGYTF. CDR3 in DNA: TGTGCCAGCAGATCCCCCGGGGGGCTGGTCTATGGCTACACCTTC.

This chain links TRBV6-5 with TRBJ1-1, with D unclear. Per the germline V gene, CDR1 is MNHEY and CDR2 is SVGAGI. V lost 1 base and J 4 bases, leaving 7 bases between the germline ends. CDR3 length equals 13 residues. The CDR3 DNA follows: TGTGCCAGCAGTTACTATGGGGTCACTGAAGCTTTCTTT. Translation gives CASSYYGVTEAFF.

This clonotype was recorded many times. CDR3 amino acids: CAISAGLSNEQFF. The CDR3 region has the DNA TGTGCCATCAGTGCGGGACTGTCGAATGAGCAGTTCTTC. The J gene is TRBJ2-1, the V gene TRBV10-3; tentative D call: TRBD2 (6 bases). V lost 4 bases and J lost 7, with 11 bases in between. In germline, CDR1 is ENHRY, CDR2 SYGVKD. CDR3 length equals 13 residues.

This clonotype has just a few counts. The chain combines TRBV20-1 with TRBJ1-2, with 9 bases aligning to TRBD1. Trimming removed 3 bases from V and 2 bases from J; junction bases left unmatched: 13. The CDR3 extends over 17 amino acids. Germline lookup yields CDR1 DFQATT and CDR2 SNEGSKA (reference sequence). The CDR3: CSASRLTGGRGNYGYTF. The CDR3 DNA reads as TGCAGTGCTAGTCGACTGACAGGGGGAAGAGGAAACTATGGCTACACCTTC.

J is TRBJ2-7 and V is TRBV14; no clear D. V lost 3 bases and J lost 4, with 16 bases in between. The germline gives CDR1 SGHDN, CDR2 FVKESK. This CDR3 comprises 15 residues. This chain's CDR3 is CASSQATGDTYEQYF. CDR3 DNA sequence: TGTGCCAGCAGCCAGGCCACGGGTGATACTTACGAGCAGTACTTC.

This clonotype was observed many times. This chain uses TRBV6-5 with TRBJ2-2, with 8 bases fitting TRBD1. V lost 6 bases to trimming and J lost 3 bases; unmatched junction nucleotides: 6. This CDR3 has 15 amino acids. Germline assignment: CDR1 MNHEY and CDR2 SVGAGI. CDR3 in amino acids: CASSYGQGDTGELFF. As DNA, the CDR3 is TGTGCCAGCAGCTACGGACAGGGTGACACCGGGGAGCTGTTTTTT.

This clonotype was seen at least ten times. The DNA of the CDR3 is TGTGCCAGCAGCCCGGGAGGGCGGGCCTACAATGAGCAGTTCTTC. As protein: CASSPGGRAYNEQFF. This chain links TRBV11-1 with TRBJ2-1, with TRBD2 identical over 8 bases. Per the germline V gene, CDR1 is SGHAT and CDR2 is FQDESV (reference sequence). The CDR3 sequence is 15 residues long. Unmatched junction bases numbered 5, after V lost 5 bases and J lost 2 bases.